Detailed here is one TCR beta chain. Its antigen is currently unknown. This sample was taken from a study of CD4 T cells in relation to SARS-CoV-2 and coronaviruses. Data came from immunoSEQ multiplex PCR; TCRdb stores just in-frame clones and leaves some out. The sample includes about 56,000 clones, roughly 94% seen only once; the top ten take roughly 0.39%. Study results and limitations: Crossreactivity was assessed only for spike protein, not other viral proteins.

The source is an adult with COVID-19. The sequenced sample was naive CD4+ T cells from PBMCs. Specified subset: naive CD4+ T cells isolated by negative enrichment.

CDR3: CASSLTSGRADEQFF. The DNA of the CDR3 is TGTGCCAGCAGCTTGACTAGCGGGAGGGCCGATGAGCAGTTCTTC. V gene TRBV7-9 combines with J gene TRBJ2-1, with TRBD2 matching over 14 bases. The germline V gene encodes CDR1 SEHNR and CDR2 FQNEAQ (reference sequence). The ends lost 3 bases at V and 8 bases at J; junction bases unmatched: 3. The CDR3 extends over 15 amino acids.